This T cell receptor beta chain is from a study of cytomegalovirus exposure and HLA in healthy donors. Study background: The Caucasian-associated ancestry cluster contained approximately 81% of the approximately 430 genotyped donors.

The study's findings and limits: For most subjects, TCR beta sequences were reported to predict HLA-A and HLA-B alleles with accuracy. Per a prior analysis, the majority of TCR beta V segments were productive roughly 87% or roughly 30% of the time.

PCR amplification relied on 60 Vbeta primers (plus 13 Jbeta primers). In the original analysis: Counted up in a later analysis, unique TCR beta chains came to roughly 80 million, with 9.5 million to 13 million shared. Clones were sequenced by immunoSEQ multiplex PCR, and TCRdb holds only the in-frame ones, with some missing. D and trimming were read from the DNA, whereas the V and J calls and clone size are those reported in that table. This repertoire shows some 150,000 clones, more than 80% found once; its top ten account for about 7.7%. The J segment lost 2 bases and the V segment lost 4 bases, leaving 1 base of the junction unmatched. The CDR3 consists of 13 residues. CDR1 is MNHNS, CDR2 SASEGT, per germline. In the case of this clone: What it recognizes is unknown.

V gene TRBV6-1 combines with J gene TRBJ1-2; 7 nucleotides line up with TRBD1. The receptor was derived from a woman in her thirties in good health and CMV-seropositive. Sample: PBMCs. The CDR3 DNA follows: TGTGCCAGCAGTGCGGGACAGAACTATGGCTACACCTTC. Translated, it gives CASSAGQNYGYTF.